These 26 T cell receptor beta chains originate from one sample sequenced in a study of blood T cells in healthy people across ages. A sample-barcoded 5' primer and a J-beta primer mix were used in a second PCR of roughly 7 to 11 cycles. TCRdb reanalysed the 5' RACE reads using MiXCR and keeps one entry per CDR3 protein. The table has 1.5 million to 2 million distinct CDR3 sequences, 28% seen once. Sequencing was carried out using blood. These receptors were collected from a woman aged 25 to 39 in good health.

The CDR3 DNA reads TGTGCCAGCAGCTTACAGCCAACTAGCGGCAACTACGAGCAGTACTTC. It specifies CASSLQPTSGNYEQYF. V usage is TRBV11-2 and J usage is TRBJ2-7, with 8 bases that match TRBD2. The length of the CDR3 is 16 residues. CDR1 and CDR2 from the germline V gene are SGHAT and FQNNGV. Unmatched junction bases numbered 9, after V lost 2 bases and J lost 3 bases.

Points on this clonotype: A clone one base away is much larger, so this may be a read error. This chain uses TRBV3-1 with TRBJ2-3, with TRBD2 matching 8 bases. The germline CDR1 and CDR2 sequences are LGHDT and YNNKEL (reference sequence). The CDR3 is 18 residues long. V trimming: 0 bases; J trimming: 7 bases; junction bases outside the gene matches: 15. Here the CDR3 DNA reads TGTGCCAGCAGCCAAGATTGGGAACTAGCGGTCCACAGGAATACGCAGTATTTT. Encoded protein: CASSQDWELAVHRNTQYF.

This clonotype was counted a few times. The CDR3 protein is CASSESFIPRARTNEKLFF. The CDR3 DNA reads as TGCGCCAGCAGTGAGTCGTTTATACCGCGGGCACGAACTAATGAAAAACTGTTTTTT. This chain uses TRBV10-2 with TRBJ1-4; no firm D call. The V gene lost 0 bases and the J gene lost 1 base, with 18 bases spanning the gap. The CDR3 runs 19 residues. Germline lookup yields CDR1 WSHSY and CDR2 SAAADI.

The chain joins TRBV5-1 to TRBJ1-4, with D possibly being TRBD1 (5 bases). Trimming took 8 bases from V and 2 from J, leaving 7 bases between them. Germline assignment: CDR1 SGHRS and CDR2 YFSETQ. The CDR3 totals 12 residues. The CDR3 loop reads CARGTTNEKLFF. In DNA form, the CDR3 reads TGCGCCAGGGGGACCACTAATGAAAAACTGTTTTTT.

A few counts support this clonotype. V is TRBV2 and J is TRBJ2-7; D is undetermined. Matching the DNA end better, TRBJ2-5 makes the J call doubtful. The CDR3 contains 12 residues. CDR1 and CDR2 from the germline V gene are SNHLY and FYNNEI. The CDR3 region is CASSGDWGTQYF. DNA for the CDR3: TGTGCCAGCAGTGGGGATTGGGGGACCCAGTACTTC.

The rearrangement uses TRBV2 and TRBJ2-3, with a tentative D call TRBD1 (6 bases). This CDR3 is 15 amino acids long. V dropped 4 bases and J dropped 2 bases, with 13 bases sitting between them. The V gene's germline CDR1 is SNHLY and CDR2 FYNNEI. The CDR3 region is CASSAQGMDTDTQYF. The CDR3 DNA sequence: TGTGCCAGCAGTGCCCAGGGGATGGACACAGATACGCAGTATTTT.

The chain is built from TRBV2 and TRBJ1-2; 8 bases agree with TRBD1. The ends lost 4 bases at V and 5 bases at J; junction bases unmatched: 12. Germline CDR1 and CDR2: SNHLY and FYNNEI. This CDR3 is 16 amino acids long. The CDR3 loop reads CASSGVRQGPPYGYTF. The CDR3 nucleotides read TGTGCCAGCAGTGGAGTCCGACAGGGGCCTCCTTATGGCTACACCTTC.

The chain has TRBV2 and TRBJ1-5; D perhaps matches TRBD1 (5 bases). In germline, CDR1 is SNHLY, CDR2 FYNNEI. The CDR3 contains 16 residues. Trimming shortened V by 7 bases and J by 3 bases, and 19 bases separated the two germline ends. CDR3 in amino acids: CASTDRGGALNQPQHF. In DNA, the CDR3 is TGTGCCAGCACCGATCGGGGAGGGGCACTCAATCAGCCCCAGCATTTT.

This chain uses TRBV7-2 with TRBJ2-3; no clear D. Germline V CDR1 and CDR2: SGHTA, FQGNSA. V was shortened by 1 base and J by 8 bases, with 7 bases between the two germline ends. This CDR3 is 12 amino acids long. The DNA of the CDR3 is TGTGCCAGCAGCTTAGGGCAGCTTACGCAGTATTTT. Its translation: CASSLGQLTQYF.

This clonotype was recorded a few times. This clone may be a read error of a much larger clone one base away. The chain couples TRBV5-1 to TRBJ2-4, with D possibly being TRBD1 (5 bases). Germline CDR1 and CDR2: SGHRS and YFSETQ. The length of the CDR3 is 17 residues. The CDR3 DNA follows: TGCGCCAGCAGCGAAGGCCGATTCGACAGAACAAAAACCATTCAGTACTTC. Translation gives CASSEGRFDRTKTIQYF.

The chain carries TRBV20-1 and TRBJ1-5; TRBD1 matches at 7 bases. Unmatched junction bases numbered 12, after V lost 8 bases and J lost 2 bases. CDR1 is DFQATT and CDR2 is SNEGSKA in the germline V gene (reference sequence). The CDR3 loop spans 15 amino acids. The CDR3 spells CSTADREVGNQPQHF. CDR3 coding DNA: TGCAGTACCGCCGACAGGGAAGTAGGCAATCAGCCCCAGCATTTT.

This sequence joins TRBV20-1 and TRBJ2-3; 8 bases match TRBD1. CDR1 and CDR2 from the germline V gene are DFQATT and SNEGSKA (reference sequence). This CDR3 contains 14 residues. Trimming removed 7 bases from V and 4 bases from J; junction bases left unmatched: 10. CDR3 in DNA: TGCAGTGGCATGCAGGGGGCCGACGCAGATACGCAGTATTTT. Encoded protein: CSGMQGADADTQYF.

The sample holds many counts of this clonotype. The CDR3 sequence is CASRGGIVSYNSPLHF. The CDR3, as DNA: TGTGCCAGCAGGGGGGGCATCGTCTCCTATAATTCACCCCTCCACTTT. This chain joins TRBV2 and TRBJ1-6, with a possible D match to TRBD1 (6 bases). V shed 6 bases and J shed 0 bases, with 12 bases lying between them. The CDR3 has 16 residues. CDR1 is SNHLY and CDR2 is FYNNEI in the germline V gene.

The chain uses TRBV12-3 or TRBV12-4 and TRBJ1-1; D is possibly TRBD1 (5 bases). Trimming left V 8 bases short and J 4 bases short, with 14 bases between. The length of the CDR3 is 13 residues. CDR3 bases: TGTGCCAGCTCCACCGTTAGGGGCACTGAAGCTTTCTTT. This gives the protein CASSTVRGTEAFF.

The rearrangement links TRBV15 to TRBJ1-5; 10 nucleotides line up with TRBD1. CDR3 length: 16 residues. Germline loops: CDR1 LNHNV, CDR2 YYDKDF (reference sequence). V gave up 3 bases and J gave up 3 bases; unmatched junction bases: 5. Here the CDR3 reads CATSSHGTGANQPQHF. CDR3 DNA: TGTGCCACCAGCAGTCACGGGACAGGGGCCAATCAGCCCCAGCATTTT.

The V gene is TRBV29-1, the J gene TRBJ1-1; 7 bases agree with TRBD1. J was trimmed by 8 bases and V by 4 bases; bases with no gene match: 13. Germline V gene lookup returns CDR1 SQVTM and CDR2 ANQGSEA. This CDR3 has 14 residues. The CDR3 region has the DNA TGCAGCGTTGGAAGCCTAACAGGGGTTAAGGAAGCTTTCTTT. Translation: CSVGSLTGVKEAFF.

V is TRBV20-1 and J is TRBJ1-2, with 10 bases matching TRBD1. Germline CDR1 is DFQATT and CDR2 is SNEGSKA (reference sequence). This CDR3 is 14 amino acids long. With V trimmed by 0 bases and J by 4 bases, 2 bases remained unmatched. CDR3 sequence (DNA): TGCAGTGCTAGAGAAGGGACAGGGGTCTATGGCTACACCTTC. This translates into CSAREGTGVYGYTF.

The chain recombines TRBV15 with TRBJ2-7; D possibly uses TRBD1 or TRBD2 (5 bases each). Germline V CDR1 and CDR2: LNHNV, YYDKDF (reference sequence). The CDR3 is made up of 16 amino acids. V dropped 0 bases and J dropped 2 bases, with 14 bases sitting between them. CDR3 protein: CATSRDYTGTTYEQYF. In nucleotides, the CDR3 is TGTGCCACCAGCAGAGATTATACCGGGACGACCTACGAGCAGTACTTC.

V and J are TRBV25-1 and TRBJ2-7, with D maybe TRBD2 (6 bases). Trimming left V 1 base short and J 5 bases short, with 12 bases between. The germline CDR1 and CDR2 sequences are MGHDK and SYGVNS. The CDR3 totals 14 residues. DNA for the CDR3: TGTGCCAGCAGTGAATTTGGAGGGGAGGACGAGCAGTACTTC. This encodes CASSEFGGEDEQYF.

V usage is TRBV12-3 or TRBV12-4 and J usage is TRBJ2-5; TRBD1 matches 7 bases. This CDR3 comprises 16 residues. J was trimmed by 0 bases and V by 3 bases; bases with no gene match: 7. In nucleotides, the CDR3 is TGTGCCAGCAGTTTTAAGGCAGGGGGTGACCAAGAGACCCAGTACTTC. Protein product: CASSFKAGGDQETQYF.

V gene TRBV11-2 combines with J gene TRBJ2-5; the D is unclear. Trimming took off 0 bases at V and 4 bases at J, with 6 bases between the two ends. The CDR3 spans 13 residues. Germline-derived CDR1 and CDR2 are SGHAT and FQNNGV. CDR3 residues: CASSLDNGETQYF. The CDR3 DNA follows: TGTGCCAGCAGCTTAGATAATGGAGAGACCCAGTACTTC.

This clonotype has more than one count but fewer than ten. Its ends do not fully match the called genes, so a read error is possible. This CDR3 is CTSSFGWETEAFF. In DNA, the CDR3 is TGTACCAGCAGTTTTGGGTGGGAGACTGAAGCTTTCTTT. The gene calls are TRBV12-3 or TRBV12-4 and TRBJ1-1; D is unresolved. CDR3 length equals 13 residues.

A remark on this clonotype: A read error may produce the germline difference seen at one junction end. The rearrangement uses TRBV9 and TRBJ2-7, with a weak D call TRBD2 (5 bases). Germline loops: CDR1 SGDLS, CDR2 YYNGEE. CDR3 length: 14 residues. As DNA, the CDR3 is TGTGTCAGCAGCGTAGTCCCGGAGGCCTACGAGCAGTACTTC. Protein: CVSSVVPEAYEQYF.

The V and J genes are TRBV5-6 and TRBJ2-4; 9 nucleotides line up with TRBD2. This CDR3 spans 15 amino acids. J gave up 6 bases and V 0 bases, and 4 bases lay outside the gene matches. In germline, CDR1 is SGHDT, CDR2 YYEEEE. As DNA, the CDR3 is TGTGCCAGCAGCTTGGAGGGTAGCGGGAGAAACATTCAGTACTTC. Its translation is CASSLEGSGRNIQYF.

The table lists this clonotype with a few counts. The chain carries TRBV20-1 and TRBJ1-2, with D perhaps matching TRBD1 (5 bases). V was cut by 5 bases and J by 3 bases, with 16 bases left in between. This CDR3 has 14 amino acids. The germline CDR1 and CDR2 sequences are DFQATT and SNEGSKA (reference sequence). CDR3 amino acids: CSAPSGADYYGYTF. The CDR3 nucleotides read TGCAGTGCTCCCTCCGGGGCCGATTACTATGGCTACACCTTC.

Remarks on this clonotype: The junction departs from the called germline gene at one end, perhaps through a read error. J is TRBJ1-1 and V is TRBV6-5, with D unresolved. The germline CDR1 and CDR2 sequences are MNHEY and SVGAGI. CDR3 length equals 16 residues. Here the CDR3 DNA reads TGTGTCAGCAGCCGCCGAGAGTTGAGACGGCAAACTGAAGCTTTCTTT. It is translated as CVSSRRELRRQTEAFF.